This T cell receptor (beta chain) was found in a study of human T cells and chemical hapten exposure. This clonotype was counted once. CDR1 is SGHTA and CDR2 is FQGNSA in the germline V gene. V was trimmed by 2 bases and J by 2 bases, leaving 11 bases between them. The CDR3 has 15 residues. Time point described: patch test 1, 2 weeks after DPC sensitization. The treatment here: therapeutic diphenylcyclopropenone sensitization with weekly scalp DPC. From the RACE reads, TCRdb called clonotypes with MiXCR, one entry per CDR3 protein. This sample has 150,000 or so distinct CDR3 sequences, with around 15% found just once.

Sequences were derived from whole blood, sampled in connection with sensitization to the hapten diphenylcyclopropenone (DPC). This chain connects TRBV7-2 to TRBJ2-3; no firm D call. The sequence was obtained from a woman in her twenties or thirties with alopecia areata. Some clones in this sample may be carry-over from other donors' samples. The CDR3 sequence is CASSLSLQSTDTQYF. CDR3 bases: TGTGCCAGCAGCTTAAGTCTACAGTCCACAGATACGCAGTATTTT.